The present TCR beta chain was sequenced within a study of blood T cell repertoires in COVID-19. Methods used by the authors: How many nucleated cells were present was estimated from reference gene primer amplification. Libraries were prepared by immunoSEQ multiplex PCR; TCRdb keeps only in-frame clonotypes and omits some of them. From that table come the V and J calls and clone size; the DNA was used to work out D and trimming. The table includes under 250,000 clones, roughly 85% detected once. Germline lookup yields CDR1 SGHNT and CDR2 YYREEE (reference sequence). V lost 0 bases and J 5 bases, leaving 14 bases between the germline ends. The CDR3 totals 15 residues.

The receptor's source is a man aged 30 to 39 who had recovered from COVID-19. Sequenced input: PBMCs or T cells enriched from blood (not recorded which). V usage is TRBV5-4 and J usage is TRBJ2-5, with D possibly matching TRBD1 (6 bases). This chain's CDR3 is CASSLEVSRGETQYF. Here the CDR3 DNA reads TGTGCCAGCAGCTTGGAGGTCTCTAGGGGGGAGACCCAGTACTTC.